The present entry profiles one TCR beta chain with its context. The antigen is unknown. The source of the sample is a study of T cell responses to AZD1222 COVID-19 vaccine. V was cut by 4 bases and J by 0 bases, with 9 bases left in between. CDR1 is SGHTA and CDR2 is FQGNSA in the germline V gene. The length of the CDR3 is 15 residues. Findings of the study overall: In all cases, repertoires were sampled only after the peak T cell response. Dominant at 160-218 and 743-854, vaccine-associated CD4 TCRs also spanned spike.

TCRdb's table, derived via immunoSEQ multiplex PCR, lists solely in-frame clones and lacks some. The repertoire holds around 150,000 clones, with around 91% as singletons. Pooling was applied to second doses at about 4 or about 12 weeks. The rearrangement links TRBV7-2 to TRBJ1-4; no clear D gene. The TCR comes from an adult who received the AZD1222 COVID-19 vaccine. Sample: peripheral blood, taken 28 days after the second AZD1222 dose. The chain's CDR3 is CASSYDSATNEKLFF. The CDR3 nucleotides are TGTGCCAGCAGCTACGACTCTGCAACTAATGAAAAACTGTTTTTT.